The 19 T cell receptor beta chains given below trace back to one sample, sequenced in a study of response to subunit inactivated influenza vaccine (dated by TCRdb to between 2018 and 2020). The library was built by means of RT-PCR. The sample was run on an Illumina HiSeq 2500. TCRdb passed the public sequencing reads through fastp at Q25 and MiXCR, retaining productive beta sequences. One record per CDR3 amino acid sequence lists the most common genes and DNA. This sample is represented by approximately 300,000 distinct CDR3 sequences; 22% of them were singletons. 10% of the sample is taken by the ten largest. Source: PBMCs from blood, taken approximately 22 months after vaccination. The source of these receptors is a man between 50 and 75 years old who received an inactivated influenza vaccine. Donor details come from another sample of the same person, matched by shared clones.

The chain combines TRBV19 with TRBJ1-6, with TRBD1 as a possible D gene (5 bases). Germline V CDR1 and CDR2: LNHDA, SQIVND (reference sequence). The CDR3 extends over 15 amino acids. V was shortened by 5 bases and J by 9 bases, with 17 bases between the two germline ends. The DNA for the CDR3 is TGTGCCAGTAGTGTCGGAGGCACTGGGGGTTCACCCCTCCACTTT. This gives the protein CASSVGGTGGSPLHF.

This sequence joins TRBV20-1 and TRBJ2-1, with D perhaps matching TRBD2 (6 bases). Trimming took 0 bases from V and 1 from J, leaving 13 bases between them. The CDR3 has 16 amino acids. The germline gives CDR1 DFQATT, CDR2 SNEGSKA (reference sequence). The CDR3 sequence is CSARDWREGSYNEQFF. Written as DNA, the CDR3 is TGCAGTGCTAGAGATTGGCGGGAAGGGTCCTACAATGAGCAGTTCTTC.

This chain uses TRBV7-9 with TRBJ2-2, with 7 positions matching TRBD2. Germline V CDR1 and CDR2: SEHNR, FQNEAQ (reference sequence). The trim removed 6 bases at V and 1 base at J, leaving 8 bases unmatched. The CDR3 has 16 residues. CDR3 amino acids: CASRLKGGGNTGELFF. DNA of the CDR3: TGTGCCAGCAGATTGAAAGGCGGGGGGAACACCGGGGAGCTGTTTTTT.

This chain connects TRBV10-3 to TRBJ1-1; D remains unclear. This CDR3 is 14 amino acids long. Germline loops: CDR1 ENHRY, CDR2 SYGVKD. V was shortened by 6 bases and J by 1 base, with 12 bases between the two germline ends. The CDR3 DNA is TGTGCCATCAGGAAGCACACGGCGAACACTGAAGCTTTCTTT. This codes for CAIRKHTANTEAFF.

The chain has TRBV10-3 and TRBJ2-7; TRBD2 might be the D (6 bases). The ends were cut back, 1 base at V and 6 bases at J, with 16 bases in the middle. The CDR3 is made up of 15 amino acids. Per germline, CDR1 ENHRY and CDR2 SYGVKD. CDR3 sequence: CAISEWGVPETEQYF. Here the CDR3 DNA reads TGTGCCATCAGTGAGTGGGGGGTACCCGAAACCGAGCAGTACTTC.

The chain is built from TRBV12-3 or TRBV12-4 and TRBJ2-5; D is undetermined. V lost 8 bases and J 1 base, leaving 5 bases between the germline ends. The CDR3 is 11 amino acids. This CDR3 reads CASASQETQYF. CDR3 nucleotides: TGTGCCAGCGCCAGCCAAGAGACCCAGTACTTC.

This clonotype showed up many times. The V gene is TRBV7-2, the J gene TRBJ1-5; 7 bases are shared with TRBD1. Germline values: CDR1 SGHTA, CDR2 FQGNSA. The CDR3 consists of 13 residues. Trimming took 3 bases from V and 7 from J; bases not matched to a gene: 3. Here the CDR3 DNA reads TGTGCCAGCAGCTTGACAGGGTCCCAGCCCCAGCATTTT. Translated, it gives CASSLTGSQPQHF.

This clonotype was seen a few times. The CDR3 loop reads CASSQVLEVTEAFF. The CDR3 DNA sequence: TGTGCCAGCAGCCAAGTCCTCGAGGTCACTGAAGCTTTCTTT. The chain couples TRBV4-2 to TRBJ1-1; D unclear. Germline V gives CDR1 LGHNA, CDR2 YNFKEQ. V lost 1 base to trimming and J lost 4 bases, with 10 bases between them. This CDR3 has 14 amino acids.

The chain links TRBV6-5 to TRBJ1-2; maybe TRBD1 (6 bases). The CDR3 runs to 16 residues. Germline CDR1 MNHEY, CDR2 SVGAGI. The V gene lost 0 bases and the J gene lost 6 bases, with 17 bases spanning the gap. The CDR3, as DNA: TGTGCCAGCAGTTACTCGGAGACAGGCGGACATGATGGCTACACCTTC. Its protein product is CASSYSETGGHDGYTF.

Many counts were recorded for this clonotype. The V and J genes are TRBV29-1 and TRBJ1-1; a possible D gene is TRBD1 (5 bases). The V end was cut by 7 bases, the J end by 0 bases, with 9 bases between. The CDR3 has 12 residues. CDR1 is SQVTM and CDR2 is ANQGSEA in the germline V gene. CDR3 sequence: CSGRGMNTEAFF. CDR3 coding DNA: TGCAGCGGGAGGGGCATGAACACTGAAGCTTTCTTT.

This clonotype was observed a few times. V and J are TRBV7-9 and TRBJ1-6; 7 bases line up with TRBD1. CDR1 is SEHNR, CDR2 FQNEAQ, per germline (reference sequence). This CDR3 has 13 amino acids. V dropped 2 bases and J dropped 12; count of bases not matched to a gene: 4. The CDR3 spells CASSLNQGVPLHF. The DNA for the CDR3 is TGTGCCAGCAGCTTAAATCAGGGGGTACCCCTCCACTTT.

This clonotype has only a few counts. The CDR3 DNA is TGTGCCAGCAGCTATAGCTCCCAGGCTGAAGCTTTCTTT. Its translation is CASSYSSQAEAFF. The V call is TRBV7-9, the J call TRBJ1-1; D not resolved. Trimming took off 4 bases at V and 6 bases at J, with 12 bases between the two ends. This CDR3 region has 13 residues. Looked up from germline, CDR1 is SEHNR and CDR2 is FQNEAQ (reference sequence).

This clonotype was detected a few times. The chain is built from TRBV19 and TRBJ1-1; D not resolved. The germline V and J ends were trimmed by 6 bases and 0 bases, with 8 bases remaining between them. CDR1 is LNHDA, CDR2 SQIVND, per germline (reference sequence). This CDR3 spans 13 amino acids. DNA for the CDR3: TGTGCCAGTAGACCCACCATGAACACTGAAGCTTTCTTT. This translates into CASRPTMNTEAFF.

Here the CDR3 reads CASSRDTGGEKLFF. As DNA, the CDR3 is TGTGCCAGCAGCCGGGACACCGGGGGTGAAAAACTGTTTTTT. The chain has TRBV12-3 or TRBV12-4 and TRBJ1-4; D might be TRBD1 (6 bases). V lost 6 bases to trimming and J lost 7 bases, with 15 bases between them. There are 14 residues in the CDR3.

The sample holds a few counts of this clonotype. V usage is TRBV6-1 and J usage is TRBJ1-2; TRBD1 matches 8 bases. Germline V gene sequence: CDR1 MNHNS, CDR2 SASEGT. The CDR3 loop spans 16 amino acids. J lost 3 bases, V lost 6 bases, and 12 bases had no gene match. CDR3 protein: CASSPNRDRLYYGYTF. The CDR3 nucleotides are TGTGCCAGCAGCCCGAACCGGGACAGGCTTTACTATGGCTACACCTTC.

V is TRBV6-5 and J is TRBJ2-3; the match to TRBD2 covers 11 bases. Losses at the gene ends were 5 bases for V and 4 bases for J; bases not matched to a gene: 8. Looked up from germline, CDR1 is MNHEY and CDR2 is SVGAGI. The CDR3 covers 16 residues. The CDR3 bases are TGTGCCAGCAGTACTAGGACTAGCGGGCCAGCAGATACGCAGTATTTT. It translates to CASSTRTSGPADTQYF.

The rearrangement joins TRBV20-1 to TRBJ2-5; D remains ambiguous. V lost 1 base, J lost 4 bases, and 10 bases lay in between. CDR3 length: 13 residues. Germline values: CDR1 DFQATT, CDR2 SNEGSKA (reference sequence). The CDR3 spells CSARGWAAETQYF. In DNA, the CDR3 is TGCAGTGCTAGAGGGTGGGCAGCAGAGACCCAGTACTTC.

The chain is built from TRBV28 and TRBJ1-1; TRBD1 might be the D (5 bases). The V end was cut by 1 base, the J end by 5 bases, with 8 bases between. The CDR3 covers 13 residues. From germline, CDR1 is MDHEN and CDR2 SYDVKM. CDR3 nucleotide sequence: TGTGCCAGCAGTTTATCAGGGTTGACTGAAGCTTTCTTT. This codes for CASSLSGLTEAFF.

This clonotype was detected ten times or more. The rearrangement links TRBV7-8 to TRBJ1-5; TRBD1 is a possible D gene (5 bases). This CDR3 spans 13 amino acids. Trimming left V 2 bases short and J 5 bases short, with 7 bases between. From germline, CDR1 is SGHVS and CDR2 FQNEAQ. The DNA for the CDR3 is TGTGCCAGCAGCTTACAGGGCCATCAGCCCCAGCATTTT. Translated: CASSLQGHQPQHF.